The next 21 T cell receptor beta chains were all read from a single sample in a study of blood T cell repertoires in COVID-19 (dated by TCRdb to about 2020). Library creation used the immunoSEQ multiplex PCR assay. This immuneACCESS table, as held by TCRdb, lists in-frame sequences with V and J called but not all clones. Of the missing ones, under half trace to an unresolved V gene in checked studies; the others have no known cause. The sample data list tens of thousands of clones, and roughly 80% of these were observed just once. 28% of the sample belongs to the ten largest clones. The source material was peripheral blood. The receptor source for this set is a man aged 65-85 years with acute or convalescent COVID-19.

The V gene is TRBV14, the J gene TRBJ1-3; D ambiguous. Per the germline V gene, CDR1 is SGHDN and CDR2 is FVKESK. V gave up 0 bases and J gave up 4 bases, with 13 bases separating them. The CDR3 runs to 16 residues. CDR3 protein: CASSQDLPGKGNTIYF. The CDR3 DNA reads TGTGCCAGCAGCCAAGATCTTCCCGGGAAAGGAAACACCATATATTTT.

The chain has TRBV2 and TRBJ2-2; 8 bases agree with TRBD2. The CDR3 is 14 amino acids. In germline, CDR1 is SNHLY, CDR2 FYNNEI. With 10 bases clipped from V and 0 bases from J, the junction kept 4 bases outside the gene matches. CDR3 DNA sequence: TGTGCCACCCGGGGGGGGCCGAACACCGGGGAGCTGTTTTTT. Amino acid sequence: CATRGGPNTGELFF. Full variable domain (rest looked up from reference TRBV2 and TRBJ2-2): EPEVTQTPSHQVTQMGQEVILRCVPISNHLYFYWYRQILGQKVEFLVSFYNNEISEKSEIFDDQFSVERPDGSNFTLKIRSTKLEDSAMYFCATRGGPNTGELFFGEGSRLTVL.

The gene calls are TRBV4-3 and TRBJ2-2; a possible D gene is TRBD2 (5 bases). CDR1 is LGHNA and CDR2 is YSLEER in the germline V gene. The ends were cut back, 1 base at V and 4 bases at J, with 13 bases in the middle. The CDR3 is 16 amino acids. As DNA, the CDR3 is TGCGCCAGCAGCCAAGGAGGGAGCCCCGTCACCGGGGAGCTGTTTTTT. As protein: CASSQGGSPVTGELFF.

As DNA, the CDR3 is TGCAGCGTTGACAGGAAGAACACTGAAGCTTTCTTT. Translation gives CSVDRKNTEAFF. This chain connects TRBV29-1 to TRBJ1-1; no clear D gene. Looked up from germline, CDR1 is SQVTM and CDR2 is ANQGSEA. V lost 3 bases and J 1 base, leaving 6 bases between the germline ends. The CDR3 sequence is 12 residues long.

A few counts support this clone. CDR3 in DNA: TGTGCCTGGAGTGTGGGACAGGGTTTGGATGAGCAGTTCTTC. This encodes CAWSVGQGLDEQFF. J is TRBJ2-1 and V is TRBV30; the match to TRBD1 covers 9 bases. J lost 8 bases, V lost 0 bases, and 5 bases had no gene match. CDR3 length: 14 amino acids. Germline loops: CDR1 GTSNPN, CDR2 SVGIG (reference sequence).

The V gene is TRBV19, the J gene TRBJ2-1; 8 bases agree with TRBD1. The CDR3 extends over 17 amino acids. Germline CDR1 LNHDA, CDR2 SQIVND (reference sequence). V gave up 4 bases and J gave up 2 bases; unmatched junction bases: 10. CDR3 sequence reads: CASSTSSSGGPYNEQFF. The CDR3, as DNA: TGTGCCAGTAGTACCTCCTCCTCAGGGGGCCCCTACAATGAGCAGTTCTTC.

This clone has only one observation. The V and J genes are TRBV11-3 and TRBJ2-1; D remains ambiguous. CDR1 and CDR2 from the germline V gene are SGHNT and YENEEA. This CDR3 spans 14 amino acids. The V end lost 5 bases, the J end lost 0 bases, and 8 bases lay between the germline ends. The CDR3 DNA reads TGTGCCAGCAGCATATCGGGCTCCTACAATGAGCAGTTCTTC. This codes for CASSISGSYNEQFF.

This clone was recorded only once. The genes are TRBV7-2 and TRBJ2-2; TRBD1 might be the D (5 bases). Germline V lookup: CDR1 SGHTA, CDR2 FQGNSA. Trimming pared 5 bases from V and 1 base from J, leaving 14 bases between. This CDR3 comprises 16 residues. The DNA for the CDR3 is TGTGCCAGCAGCCCCTACGGAACAGGGAACACCGGGGAGCTGTTTTTT. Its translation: CASSPYGTGNTGELFF.

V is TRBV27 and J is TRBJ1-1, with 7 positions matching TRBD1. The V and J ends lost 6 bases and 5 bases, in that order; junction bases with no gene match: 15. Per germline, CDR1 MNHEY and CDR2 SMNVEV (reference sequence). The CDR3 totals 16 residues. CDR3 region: CASSPGGGRGMTEAFF. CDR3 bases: TGTGCCAGCAGCCCAGGAGGGGGCAGGGGGATGACTGAAGCTTTCTTT.

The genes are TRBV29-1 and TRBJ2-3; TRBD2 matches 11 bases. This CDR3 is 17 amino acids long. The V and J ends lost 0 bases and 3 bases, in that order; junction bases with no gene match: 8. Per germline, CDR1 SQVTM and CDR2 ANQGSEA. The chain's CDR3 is CSVEEGLAGGVTDTQYF. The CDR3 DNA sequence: TGCAGCGTTGAAGAAGGTCTAGCGGGAGGAGTAACAGATACGCAGTATTTT.

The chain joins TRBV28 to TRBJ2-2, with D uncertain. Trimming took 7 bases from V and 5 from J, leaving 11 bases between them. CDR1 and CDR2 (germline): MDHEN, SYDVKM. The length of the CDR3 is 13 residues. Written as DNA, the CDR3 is TGTGCCAGCACCACGGTGGTTACCGGGGAGCTGTTTTTT. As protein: CASTTVVTGELFF.

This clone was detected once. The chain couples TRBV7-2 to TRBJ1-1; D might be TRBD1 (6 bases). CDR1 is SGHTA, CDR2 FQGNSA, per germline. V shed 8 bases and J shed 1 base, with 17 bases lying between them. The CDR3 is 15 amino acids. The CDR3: CASFAGGGTNTEAFF. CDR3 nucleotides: TGTGCCAGCTTTGCGGGAGGGGGTACGAACACTGAAGCTTTCTTT.

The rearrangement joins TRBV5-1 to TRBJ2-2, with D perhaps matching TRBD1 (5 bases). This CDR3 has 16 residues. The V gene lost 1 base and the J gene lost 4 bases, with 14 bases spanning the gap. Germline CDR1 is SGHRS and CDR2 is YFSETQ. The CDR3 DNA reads TGCGCCAGCAGCTTGTCGGACAAATCGGGCACCGGGGAGCTGTTTTTT. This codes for CASSLSDKSGTGELFF.

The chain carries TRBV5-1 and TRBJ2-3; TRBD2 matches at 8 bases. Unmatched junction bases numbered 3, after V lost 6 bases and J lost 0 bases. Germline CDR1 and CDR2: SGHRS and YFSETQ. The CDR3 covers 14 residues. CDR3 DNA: TGCGCCAGCACTAGCGGGCCTAGCACAGATACGCAGTATTTT. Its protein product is CASTSGPSTDTQYF. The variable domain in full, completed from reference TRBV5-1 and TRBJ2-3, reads KAGVTQTPRYLIKTRGQQVTLSCSPISGHRSVSWYQQTPGQGLQFLFEYFSETQRNKGNFPGRFSGRQFSNSRSEMNVSTLELGDSALYLCASTSGPSTDTQYFGPGTRLTVL.

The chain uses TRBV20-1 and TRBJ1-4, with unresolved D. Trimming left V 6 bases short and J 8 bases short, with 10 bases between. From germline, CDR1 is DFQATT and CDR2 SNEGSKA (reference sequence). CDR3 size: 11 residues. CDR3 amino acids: CSAAGLEKLFF. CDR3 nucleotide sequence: TGCAGTGCGGCAGGTCTCGAAAAACTGTTTTTT.

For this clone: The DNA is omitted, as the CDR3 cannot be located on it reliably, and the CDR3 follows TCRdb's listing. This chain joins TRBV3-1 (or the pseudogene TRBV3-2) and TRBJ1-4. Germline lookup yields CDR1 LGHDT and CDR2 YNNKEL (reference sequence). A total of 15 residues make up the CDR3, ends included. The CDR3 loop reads CASSSSEGPKGKLFF.

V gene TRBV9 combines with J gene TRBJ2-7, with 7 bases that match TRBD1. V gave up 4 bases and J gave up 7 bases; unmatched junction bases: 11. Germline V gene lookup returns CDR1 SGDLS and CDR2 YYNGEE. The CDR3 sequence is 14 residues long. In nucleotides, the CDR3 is TGTGCCAGCAGCCCTCAGGACAGGATTAGGGAGCAGTACTTC. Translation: CASSPQDRIREQYF.

The CDR3 here is CASSGGTSSYNEQFF. The CDR3 DNA reads TGTGCCAGCAGCGGGGGGACTTCCTCCTACAATGAGCAGTTCTTC. V and J are TRBV7-3 and TRBJ2-1, with a tentative D call TRBD2 (6 bases). The germline V and J ends were trimmed by 5 bases and 0 bases, with 11 bases remaining between them. The CDR3 runs to 15 residues. The germline V gene encodes CDR1 SGHTA and CDR2 FQGTGA.

DNA for the CDR3: TGTGCCAGCAGTGAAAACAGGGAAAATGAGCAGTTCTTC. Amino acid sequence: CASSENRENEQFF. The chain couples TRBV2 to TRBJ2-1, with D tentatively TRBD1 (6 bases). Germline V gene data show CDR1 as SNHLY and CDR2 as FYNNEI. V was clipped by 2 bases and J by 7 bases, with 9 bases between them. The CDR3 runs 13 residues. The full variable domain, in which reference TRBV2 and TRBJ2-1 provide the parts outside the CDR3, is EPEVTQTPSHQVTQMGQEVILRCVPISNHLYFYWYRQILGQKVEFLVSFYNNEISEKSEIFDDQFSVERPDGSNFTLKIRSTKLEDSAMYFCASSENRENEQFFGPGTRLTVL.

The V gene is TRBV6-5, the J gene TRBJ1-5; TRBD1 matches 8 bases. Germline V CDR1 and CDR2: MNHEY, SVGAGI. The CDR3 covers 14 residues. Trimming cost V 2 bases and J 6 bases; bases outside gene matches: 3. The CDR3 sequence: CASSYGQGGQPQHF. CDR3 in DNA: TGTGCCAGCAGTTACGGACAGGGTGGTCAGCCCCAGCATTTT.

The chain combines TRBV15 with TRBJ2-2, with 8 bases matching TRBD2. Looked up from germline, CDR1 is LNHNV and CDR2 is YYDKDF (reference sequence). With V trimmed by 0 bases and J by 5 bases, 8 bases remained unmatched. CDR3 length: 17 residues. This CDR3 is CATSRDLWASGTGELFF. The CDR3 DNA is TGTGCCACCAGCAGAGATCTTTGGGCTAGCGGGACCGGGGAGCTGTTTTTT. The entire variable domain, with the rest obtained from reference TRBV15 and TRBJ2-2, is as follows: DAMVIQNPRYQVTQFGKPVTLSCSQTLNHNVMYWYQQKSSQAPKLLFHYYDKDFNNEADTPDNFQSRRPNTSFCFLDIRSPGLGDTAMYLCATSRDLWASGTGELFFGEGSRLTVL.